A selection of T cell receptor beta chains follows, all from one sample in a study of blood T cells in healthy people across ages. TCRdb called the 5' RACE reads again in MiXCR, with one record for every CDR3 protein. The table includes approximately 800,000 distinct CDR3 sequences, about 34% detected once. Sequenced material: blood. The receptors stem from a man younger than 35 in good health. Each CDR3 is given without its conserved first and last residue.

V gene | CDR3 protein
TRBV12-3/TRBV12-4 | ASSPAYGRPETQY
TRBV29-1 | SVQGEVNEKLF
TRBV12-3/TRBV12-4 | ASKPGRNSGNTIY
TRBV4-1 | ASSLIRDRVFSGANVLT
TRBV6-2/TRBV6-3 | ASRDRVHEQY
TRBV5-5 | ASSPTERTDTQY
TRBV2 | ASRPQGAGANVLT
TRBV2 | ASSLDPIGIEAF
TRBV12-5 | ASGPEGGSYEQY
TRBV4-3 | ASSQVVPGNYEQY
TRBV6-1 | ASSERVREDLYGYT
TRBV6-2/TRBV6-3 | ASSLAYDDEQF
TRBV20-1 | SARDNQGGYNEQF
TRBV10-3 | AISERGDNEQF
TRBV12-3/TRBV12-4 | ASSFRKETQY
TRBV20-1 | SAMTAGENNEQF
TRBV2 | ASSPSRTGGVETQY
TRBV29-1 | SGRVGGRRQY
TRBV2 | ASSGGRVGQY
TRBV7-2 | ASGSPDTGTQY
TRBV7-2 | ASSISGTGETQY
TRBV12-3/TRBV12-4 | ASRPGIHTDTQY
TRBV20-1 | SASSGGTLGDEQF
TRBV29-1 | SAGEGQLYGYT
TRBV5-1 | ASSRTTSGGAGELF
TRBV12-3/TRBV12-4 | ASSGQGNTEAF
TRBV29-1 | SVEGLTGKSEQF
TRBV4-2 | ASSQEESHSYNEQF
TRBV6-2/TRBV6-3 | ASSYGRLKSYGYT
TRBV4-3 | ASSLTRIREQF
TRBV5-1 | ASSFGGRTSYNEQF
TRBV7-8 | ASSLPGQGYNEQF
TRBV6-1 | ASSEWGAEAF
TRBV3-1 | ASSQERGSTTEAF
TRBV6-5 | ASSRTPGQGTQPQH
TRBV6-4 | ASSPQGASTDTQY
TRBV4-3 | ASSHVLNTEAF
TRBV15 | ATSRRPTGMPTDTQY
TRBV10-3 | AISESMVISDTQY
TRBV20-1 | SARLGAGIYNEQF
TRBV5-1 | ASSLKGSGANVLT
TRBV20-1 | SATPRQGMSTDTQY
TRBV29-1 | SGTEADTQY
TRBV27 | ASSFSYAGSYEQY